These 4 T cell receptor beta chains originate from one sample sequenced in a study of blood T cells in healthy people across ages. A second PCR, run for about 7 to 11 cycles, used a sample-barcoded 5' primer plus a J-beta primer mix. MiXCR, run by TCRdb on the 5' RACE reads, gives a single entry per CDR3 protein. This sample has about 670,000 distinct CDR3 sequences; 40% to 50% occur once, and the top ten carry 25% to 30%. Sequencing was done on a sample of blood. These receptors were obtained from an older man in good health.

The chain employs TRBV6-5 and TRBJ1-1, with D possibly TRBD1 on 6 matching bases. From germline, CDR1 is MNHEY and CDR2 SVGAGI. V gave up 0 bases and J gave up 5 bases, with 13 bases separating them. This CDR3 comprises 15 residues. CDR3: CASSYSMGAGTEAFF. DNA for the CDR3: TGTGCCAGCAGTTACTCGATGGGGGCTGGGACTGAAGCTTTCTTT.

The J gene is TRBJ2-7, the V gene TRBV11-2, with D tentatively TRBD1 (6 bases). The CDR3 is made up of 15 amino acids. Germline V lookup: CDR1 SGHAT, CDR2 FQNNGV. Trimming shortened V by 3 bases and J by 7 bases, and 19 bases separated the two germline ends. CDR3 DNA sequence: TGTGCCAGCAGCTTCGTAGGACTGGGGGCTTATGAGCAGTACTTC. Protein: CASSFVGLGAYEQYF.

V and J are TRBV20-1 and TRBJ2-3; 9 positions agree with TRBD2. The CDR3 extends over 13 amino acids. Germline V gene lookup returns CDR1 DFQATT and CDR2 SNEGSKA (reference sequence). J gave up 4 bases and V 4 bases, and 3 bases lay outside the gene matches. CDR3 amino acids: CSAKLAGPDTQYF. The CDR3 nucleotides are TGCAGTGCTAAACTAGCGGGCCCAGATACGCAGTATTTT.

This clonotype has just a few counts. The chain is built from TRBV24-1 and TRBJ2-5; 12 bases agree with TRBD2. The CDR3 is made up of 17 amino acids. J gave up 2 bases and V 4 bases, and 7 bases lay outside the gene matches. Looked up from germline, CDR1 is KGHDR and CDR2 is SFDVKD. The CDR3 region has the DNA TGTGCCACCAGTGAGCCAAGGGGACTAGCGGGTCAAGAGACCCAGTACTTC. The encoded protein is CATSEPRGLAGQETQYF.